The 16 T cell receptor beta chains below come from one sample, sequenced in a study of beta chain features in type 1 diabetes. The investigators reverse transcribed all of the isolated RNA, so they sequenced expressed TCRB transcripts. The table came from immunoSEQ multiplex PCR; TCRdb's copy has only in-frame clones and leaves some out. The sample has 310,000 or so clones, roughly 9.6% seen once; the top ten hold about 0.014%. Sequenced: naive CD4+ T cells from blood. The receptors were sampled from a woman in her thirties in good health.

On this clone itself: Other DNA sequences within the sample encode an identical CDR3. This chain joins TRBV6-5 and TRBJ2-1, with 8 bases matching TRBD1. The V gene's germline CDR1 is MNHEY and CDR2 SVGAGI. The J segment lost 0 bases and the V segment lost 2 bases, leaving 0 bases of the junction unmatched. This CDR3 spans 15 amino acids. CDR3 DNA sequence: TGTGCCAGCAGTTACGACAGGGGCTCCTACAATGAGCAGTTCTTC. It translates to CASSYDRGSYNEQFF.

This chain joins TRBV4-3 and TRBJ2-7, with 9 bases that match TRBD2. Germline V gives CDR1 LGHNA, CDR2 YSLEER. The CDR3 covers 15 residues. The V gene end was trimmed by 1 base and the J gene end by 5 bases; junction bases not matched to a gene: 6. CDR3 sequence: CASSQGGASGDEQYF. As DNA, the CDR3 is TGCGCCAGCAGCCAAGGAGGGGCTAGCGGGGACGAGCAGTACTTC.

The rearrangement uses TRBV15 and TRBJ2-7, with 7 bases fitting TRBD1. Germline CDR1 and CDR2: LNHNV and YYDKDF (reference sequence). The length of the CDR3 is 14 residues. V lost 2 bases and J lost 4; bases outside the gene matches: 5. CDR3 coding DNA: TGTGCCACCAGCAGACTAGGACAGGAATACGAGCAGTACTTC. Translated: CATSRLGQEYEQYF.

J is TRBJ2-3 and V is TRBV5-1; D is unclear. V was clipped by 0 bases and J by 3 bases, with 14 bases between them. CDR3 size: 16 residues. The germline V gene has CDR1 SGHRS and CDR2 YFSETQ. CDR3 sequence reads: CASSLEGRFSTDTQYF. The DNA for the CDR3 is TGCGCCAGCAGCTTGGAAGGCAGGTTTTCGACAGATACGCAGTATTTT.

V usage is TRBV28 and J usage is TRBJ2-2, with TRBD2 matching over 10 bases. Germline loops: CDR1 MDHEN, CDR2 SYDVKM. The CDR3 runs to 16 residues. V lost 3 bases, J lost 3 bases, and 4 bases stayed unmatched. The CDR3 is CASSFLAGDDTGELFF. The CDR3, as DNA: TGTGCCAGCAGTTTTCTAGCGGGAGACGACACCGGGGAGCTGTTTTTT.

This clone turned up a few times. This sequence joins TRBV7-3 and TRBJ1-1; a weak D match, TRBD1 (6 bases). Trimming shortened V by 5 bases and J by 4 bases, and 20 bases separated the two germline ends. The CDR3 runs 16 residues. CDR1 and CDR2 (germline): SGHTA, FQGTGA. The CDR3 sequence: CASSQYGGRGGTEAFF. CDR3 in DNA: TGTGCCAGCAGCCAATATGGTGGCAGGGGTGGCACTGAAGCTTTCTTT.

This clone was picked up a small number of times. The chain has TRBV2 and TRBJ2-3, with D perhaps TRBD2 (6 bases). Trimming took 6 bases from V and 4 from J, leaving 8 bases between them. CDR3 length equals 12 residues. Germline V gene lookup returns CDR1 SNHLY and CDR2 FYNNEI. The CDR3 nucleotides read TGTGCCAGCAGGGGGGGTTCAGATACGCAGTATTTT. Translated: CASRGGSDTQYF.

The J gene is TRBJ2-5, the V gene TRBV28; 11 nucleotides line up with TRBD2. Germline V lookup: CDR1 MDHEN, CDR2 SYDVKM. The CDR3 is 15 residues long. The V segment lost 7 bases and the J segment 4 bases; nucleotides outside the gene matches: 8. The CDR3 DNA follows: TGTGCCAGCACAGATAGCGGGAGGGCCTTAGAGACCCAGTACTTC. Translation gives CASTDSGRALETQYF.

This clone was detected a few times. The CDR3: CASSLGIRGYGYTF. CDR3 coding DNA: TGCGCCAGCAGCTTGGGGATCAGGGGTTATGGCTACACCTTC. The gene calls are TRBV5-1 and TRBJ1-2, with D possibly matching TRBD1 (6 bases). V lost 0 bases and J lost 5, with 11 bases in between. This CDR3 comprises 14 residues. CDR1 SGHRS and CDR2 YFSETQ come from the germline V gene.

The chain links TRBV19 to TRBJ2-7, with 8 bases that match TRBD1. Looked up from germline, CDR1 is LNHDA and CDR2 is SQIVND (reference sequence). The V gene end was trimmed by 9 bases and the J gene end by 2 bases; junction bases not matched to a gene: 6. The CDR3 runs 13 residues. For the CDR3, the DNA is TGTGCCAGCGCGGGACAGGAGCCCTACGAGCAGTACTTC. This encodes CASAGQEPYEQYF.

This clone was counted a few times. The rearrangement uses TRBV2 and TRBJ2-5; 7 positions agree with TRBD1. Germline lookup yields CDR1 SNHLY and CDR2 FYNNEI. Trimming removed 5 bases from V and 0 bases from J; junction bases left unmatched: 3. The CDR3 has 14 amino acids. The CDR3, as DNA: TGTGCCAGCAGTCGGGACAGAAACCAAGAGACCCAGTACTTC. It encodes CASSRDRNQETQYF.

In its sample, this clone was seen a few times. V gene TRBV30 combines with J gene TRBJ2-1; 8 bases match TRBD1. The CDR3 runs 17 residues. In germline, CDR1 is GTSNPN, CDR2 SVGIG (reference sequence). J was trimmed by 7 bases and V by 5 bases; bases with no gene match: 19. The CDR3 reads CAWEKDRVSRVKNEQFF. The CDR3 DNA is TGTGCCTGGGAAAAGGACAGGGTGTCTCGTGTGAAGAATGAGCAGTTCTTC.

This clone showed up just a few times. CDR3 coding DNA: TGTGCCAGCAGTGATCAGCGGGGAGCCTACGAGCAGTACTTC. This encodes CASSDQRGAYEQYF. This sequence joins TRBV2 and TRBJ2-7, with TRBD2 matching over 7 bases. This CDR3 region has 14 residues. Germline CDR1 and CDR2: SNHLY and FYNNEI. V lost 3 bases and J lost 2; bases outside the gene matches: 4.

This clone has more than one count but fewer than ten. This CDR3 reads CASSPMSWSGANVLTF. The CDR3 nucleotides are TGTGCCAGCAGCCCTATGAGTTGGTCTGGGGCCAACGTCCTGACTTTC. The chain employs TRBV11-2 and TRBJ2-6; no clear D. The CDR3 covers 16 residues. The germline V gene has CDR1 SGHAT and CDR2 FQNNGV. The V end was cut by 5 bases, the J end by 1 base, with 12 bases between.

This clone came up a few times. The genes are TRBV30 and TRBJ1-2; 7 bases fit TRBD1. The germline V gene has CDR1 GTSNPN and CDR2 SVGIG (reference sequence). This CDR3 contains 13 residues. J gave up 10 bases and V 0 bases, and 8 bases lay outside the gene matches. This chain's CDR3 is CAWSVGAGQPYTF. The CDR3 DNA reads as TGTGCCTGGAGTGTAGGGGCGGGACAGCCCTACACCTTC.

This clone has more than one count but fewer than ten. Here the CDR3 DNA reads TGTGCCAGCAGCCAAGAACGACTGATGAACACTGAAGCTTTCTTT. Its translation: CASSQERLMNTEAFF. This rearrangement joins TRBV14 to TRBJ1-1, with D unclear. Trimming stripped 0 bases from V and 0 bases from J, with 8 bases between. The CDR3 covers 15 residues. Germline CDR1 reads SGHDN; CDR2 reads FVKESK.